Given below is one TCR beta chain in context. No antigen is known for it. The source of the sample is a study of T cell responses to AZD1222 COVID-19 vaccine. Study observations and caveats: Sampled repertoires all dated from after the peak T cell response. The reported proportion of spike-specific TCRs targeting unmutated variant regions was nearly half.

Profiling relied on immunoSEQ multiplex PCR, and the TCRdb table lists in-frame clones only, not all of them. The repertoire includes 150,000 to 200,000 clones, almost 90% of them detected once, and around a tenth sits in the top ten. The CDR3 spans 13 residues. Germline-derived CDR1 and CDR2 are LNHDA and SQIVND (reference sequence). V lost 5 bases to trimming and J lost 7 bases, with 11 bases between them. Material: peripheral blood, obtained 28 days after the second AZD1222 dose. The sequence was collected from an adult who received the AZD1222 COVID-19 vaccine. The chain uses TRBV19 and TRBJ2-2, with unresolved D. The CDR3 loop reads CASSLYPDGELFF. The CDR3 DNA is TGTGCCAGTAGTCTATACCCCGACGGGGAGCTGTTTTTT.